This T cell receptor (beta chain) appears in the sequencing data of a study of blood T cells in healthy people across ages. V lost 2 bases, J lost 11 bases, and 12 bases lay in between. Per germline, CDR1 MNHNS and CDR2 SASEGT. The CDR3 loop spans 12 amino acids. A sample-barcoded 5' primer and a J-beta primer mix were used in a second PCR of roughly 6 to 12 cycles. Via MiXCR, TCRdb re-called the 5' RACE reads, giving one row per CDR3 protein. The repertoire includes 1.5 million to 2 million distinct CDR3 sequences, about two fifths of them detected once, and 23% sits in the top ten. The origin of this receptor is a human donor in good health. V gene TRBV6-1 combines with J gene TRBJ1-1; D unresolved. The specimen sequenced was blood. This CDR3 reads CASSELHPGAFF. The DNA of the CDR3 is TGTGCCAGCAGTGAACTCCACCCGGGGGCTTTCTTT.